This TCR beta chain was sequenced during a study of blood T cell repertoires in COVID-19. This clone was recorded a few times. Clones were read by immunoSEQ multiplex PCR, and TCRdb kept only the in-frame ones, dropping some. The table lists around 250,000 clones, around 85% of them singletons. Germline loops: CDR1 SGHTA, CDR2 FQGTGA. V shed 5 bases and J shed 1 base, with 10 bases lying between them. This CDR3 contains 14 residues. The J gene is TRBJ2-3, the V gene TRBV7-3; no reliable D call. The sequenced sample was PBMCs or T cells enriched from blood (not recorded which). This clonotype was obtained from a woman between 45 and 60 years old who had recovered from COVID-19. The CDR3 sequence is CASSHTAGTDTQYF. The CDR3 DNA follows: TGTGCCAGCAGCCACACAGCTGGCACAGATACGCAGTATTTT.